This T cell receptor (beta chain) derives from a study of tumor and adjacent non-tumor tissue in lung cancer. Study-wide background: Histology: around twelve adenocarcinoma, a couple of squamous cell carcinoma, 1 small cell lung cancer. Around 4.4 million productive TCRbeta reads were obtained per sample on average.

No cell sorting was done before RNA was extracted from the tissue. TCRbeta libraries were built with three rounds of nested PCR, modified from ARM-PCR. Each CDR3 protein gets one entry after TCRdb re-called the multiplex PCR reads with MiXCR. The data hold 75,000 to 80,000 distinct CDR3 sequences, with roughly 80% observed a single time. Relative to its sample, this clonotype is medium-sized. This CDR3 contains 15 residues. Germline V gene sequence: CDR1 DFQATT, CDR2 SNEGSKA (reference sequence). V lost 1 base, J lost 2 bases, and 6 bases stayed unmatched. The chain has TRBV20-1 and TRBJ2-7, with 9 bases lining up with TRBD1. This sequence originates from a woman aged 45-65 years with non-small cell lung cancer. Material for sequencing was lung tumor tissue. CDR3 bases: TGCAGTGCTAGAGGCGGGACAGGGTGGACCTACGAGCAGTACTTC. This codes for CSARGGTGWTYEQYF.